What follows is one T cell receptor beta chain and its context. Each CDR3 protein gets one entry after TCRdb re-called the 5' RACE reads with MiXCR. The sample carries 290,000 or so distinct CDR3 sequences, less than 25% recorded once. The data were obtained in a study of CD8 T cells in ankylosing spondylitis. The CDR3 is made up of 17 amino acids. V trimming: 1 base; J trimming: 4 bases; junction bases outside the gene matches: 10. Germline V gene lookup returns CDR1 KGHSH and CDR2 LQKENI. Sequencing was carried out using blood, either unsorted or a sorted T cell fraction (not recorded which). The source of this sequence is a female donor with ankylosing spondylitis or in good health (not recorded which). The chain couples TRBV18 to TRBJ2-1; 7 bases are a match to TRBD2. The CDR3 DNA follows: TGTGCCAGCTCACCACTGTCCGGGACTAAAAAGTACAATGAGCAGTTCTTC. It codes for CASSPLSGTKKYNEQFF.